Below, one T cell receptor beta chain is given with its context. These data are taken from a study of tumor-infiltrating lymphocytes in primary liver carcinoma. From unsorted bulk tissue weighing 20-30 mg, DNA and RNA were co-extracted. TCR beta cDNA was prepared out of around 460 ng total RNA by means of a constant-region primer. Three nested multiplex PCR rounds of slightly modified ARM-PCR generated TCR beta libraries. Each of the first two PCR rounds ran roughly 9 cycles with TRBV1-TRBV30 forward and C-beta reverse primers. TCRdb re-analysed the multiplex PCR reads in MiXCR, keeping a single row per CDR3 protein. The top ten clones hold around 21% of a sample with 99,000 or so distinct CDR3 sequences, 80% to 85% of them seen once. This CDR3 spans 17 amino acids. Germline CDR1 and CDR2: DFQATT and SNEGSKA (reference sequence). J was trimmed by 5 bases and V by 0 bases; bases with no gene match: 12.

The specimen sequenced was liver tumor tissue from sampling region 3. As for subset: tumor region T3, left-lateral pole. The TCR was taken from a man aged 40-50 years with primary liver carcinoma and hepatitis B virus infection. The chain couples TRBV20-1 to TRBJ2-1, with 8 bases fitting TRBD2. CDR3: CSARDLVTGGPDNEQFF. CDR3 coding DNA: TGCAGTGCTAGAGATCTTGTAACGGGAGGGCCCGACAATGAGCAGTTCTTC.